The clone carrying this T cell receptor beta chain has at least ten counts. Antigen unknown. CDR3 length: 14 amino acids. The V gene's germline CDR1 is DFQATT and CDR2 SNEGSKA (reference sequence). The V end was cut by 6 bases, the J end by 4 bases, with 18 bases between. Each donor was a healthy Caucasian. TCRdb redid the calling of the 5' RACE reads with MiXCR, one entry per CDR3 protein. This table holds 700,000 or so distinct CDR3 sequences, around 8.3% found once. The sample originates from a study of identical twins. Study-level findings and limits: Insertion counts were lower in abundant cord blood beta clonotypes, a trend that memory repertoires did not show.

This sample also appeared in a second study, on yellow fever vaccine responses in identical twins.

The chain recombines TRBV20-1 with TRBJ1-2; D might be TRBD1 (5 bases). Sequenced material: PBMCs. This clonotype originated in a woman aged 18 to 35 in good health. The CDR3 nucleotides read TGCAGTGCAATCCCCGGGGCAGGCCTCTATGGCTACACCTTC. This translates into CSAIPGAGLYGYTF.